The rows below give T cell receptor beta chains drawn from one sample of a study of T cell changes during pregnancy in multiple sclerosis. Produced via immunoSEQ multiplex PCR; TCRdb's table is partial and in-frame only. The data contain tens of thousands of clones, about 90% of them singletons. Sequenced here: peripheral blood, sampled in the first trimester of pregnancy. These receptors came from a female donor in good health, enrolled as a control in a pregnancy study. Both conserved end residues are part of each CDR3. D genes are given only for firm matches. Some rows have no size entry. The others give once, few or many, or a class for an expanded clone.

CDR3: CASSPGTSETDTQYF
DNA: TGTGCCAGCAGCCCCGGGACTAGCGAAACAGATACGCAGTATTTT
V: TRBV5-6
size: once
J: TRBJ2-3
D: TRBD2

CDR3: CASSSRQGHTEAFF
DNA: TGTGCCAGCAGTTCGCGTCAGGGGCACACTGAAGCTTTCTTT
V: TRBV6-5
size: .
J: TRBJ1-1
D: .

CDR3: CASSLGGLNTEAFF
DNA: TGTGCCAGCAGCCTGGGGGGGTTAAACACTGAAGCTTTCTTT
V: TRBV27
size: .
J: TRBJ1-1
D: .

CDR3: CATTAPDGGAGAEAFF
DNA: TGTGCCACCACCGCCCCCGATGGGGGGGCGGGCGCTGAAGCTTTCTTT
V: TRBV27
size: .
J: TRBJ1-1
D: .

CDR3: CAISGAGGTEAFF
DNA: TGTGCCATCAGTGGGGCAGGGGGCACTGAAGCTTTCTTT
V: TRBV10-3
size: .
J: TRBJ1-1
D: TRBD1

CDR3: CASSLETTRINEQFF
DNA: TGTGCCAGCAGCTTGGAAACTACTAGGATTAATGAGCAGTTCTTC
V: TRBV5-4
size: once
J: TRBJ2-1
D: .

CDR3: CASNPDRITNTGELFF
DNA: TGCGCCAGCAACCCTGACAGAATCACGAACACCGGGGAGCTGTTTTTT
V: TRBV10-1
size: .
J: TRBJ2-2
D: .

CDR3: CASSSGQGREKLFF
DNA: TGTGCCAGCAGCTCGGGACAGGGAAGGGAAAAACTGTTTTTT
V: TRBV7-2
size: .
J: TRBJ1-4
D: TRBD1

CDR3: CASSATGLASVSGYTF
DNA: TGTGCCAGCAGTGCTACAGGGCTGGCTTCGGTGAGTGGCTACACCTTC
V: TRBV2
size: .
J: TRBJ1-2
D: .

CDR3: CASSPGTGNTIYF
DNA: TGTGCCAGCAGCCCAGGGACTGGAAACACCATATATTTT
V: TRBV5-5
size: .
J: TRBJ1-3
D: .

CDR3: CASSQGSSGNTIYF
DNA: TGTGCCAGCAGCCAGGGGAGCTCTGGAAACACCATATATTTT
V: TRBV16
size: .
J: TRBJ1-3
D: .

CDR3: CASSTAGYSNQPQHF
DNA: TGTGCCAGTAGTACGGCAGGCTATAGCAATCAGCCCCAGCATTTT
V: TRBV19
size: .
J: TRBJ1-5
D: .

CDR3: CATSTSGGTTDTQYF
DNA: TGTGCCACTTCGACTAGCGGGGGGACCACAGATACGCAGTATTTT
V: TRBV9
size: .
J: TRBJ2-3
D: TRBD2

CDR3: CASGSTWETQTNEKLFF
DNA: TGTGCTAGTGGTTCGACCTGGGAGACGCAGACTAATGAAAAACTGTTTTTT
V: TRBV12-5
size: .
J: TRBJ1-4
D: .

CDR3: CASSLGTYSYEQYF
DNA: TGTGCCAGCAGCCTTGGGACTTACTCCTACGAGCAGTACTTC
V: TRBV6-5
size: .
J: TRBJ2-7
D: .

CDR3: CASSQGLISYEQYF
DNA: TGTGCCAGCAGCCAAGGACTTATATCCTACGAGCAGTACTTC
V: TRBV13
size: .
J: TRBJ2-7
D: .

CDR3: CASSLSLTGNTEAFF
DNA: TGTGCCAGCAGCTTGTCTCTGACAGGCAACACTGAAGCTTTCTTT
V: TRBV5-4
size: .
J: TRBJ1-1
D: .

CDR3: CASSPGDSAGNQPQHF
DNA: TGTGCCAGCTCACCAGGGGACAGTGCGGGCAATCAGCCCCAGCATTTT
V: TRBV18
size: once
J: TRBJ1-5
D: TRBD1

CDR3: CASSVRQGPYNEQFF
DNA: TGTGCCAGCAGCGTAAGACAGGGGCCCTACAATGAGCAGTTCTTC
V: TRBV9
size: .
J: TRBJ2-1
D: TRBD1

CDR3: CASSENGGAGTQYF
DNA: TGCGCCAGCAGTGAAAACGGGGGGGCGGGGACCCAGTACTTC
V: TRBV10-2
size: .
J: TRBJ2-5
D: TRBD2

CDR3: CASSTIGTSGGAPTDTQYF
DNA: TGTGCCAGCAGTACTATCGGGACTAGCGGGGGGGCACCCACAGATACGCAGTATTTT
V: TRBV7-8
size: once
J: TRBJ2-3
D: TRBD2

CDR3: CASSSTGRTEAFF
DNA: TGTGCCAGCAGCTCGACAGGGCGAACTGAAGCTTTCTTT
V: TRBV7-8
size: .
J: TRBJ1-1
D: TRBD1

CDR3: CASSLTGSNTIYF
DNA: TGTGCCAGCAGCTTAACAGGGTCAAACACCATATATTTT
V: TRBV9
size: .
J: TRBJ1-3
D: .

CDR3: CASSQDHGRGYGYTF
DNA: TGTGCCAGCAGCCAAGATCATGGCCGTGGTTATGGCTACACCTTC
V: TRBV4-2
size: .
J: TRBJ1-2
D: .

CDR3: CASSSAGQGEADTQYF
DNA: TGCGCCAGCAGCTCAGCCGGACAGGGGGAGGCAGATACGCAGTATTTT
V: TRBV5-1
size: once
J: TRBJ2-3
D: TRBD1

CDR3: CASSPGTGVNEKLFF
DNA: TGTGCCAGCAGCCCTGGGACAGGGGTAAATGAAAAACTGTTTTTT
V: TRBV7-6
size: .
J: TRBJ1-4
D: TRBD1

CDR3: CASSLTGRNQPQHF
DNA: TGTGCCAGCAGCTTAACCGGGAGAAATCAGCCCCAGCATTTT
V: TRBV7-2
size: .
J: TRBJ1-5
D: .

CDR3: CASSPGTGGHNEQFF
DNA: TGTGCCAGCTCACCGGGGACAGGGGGTCACAATGAGCAGTTCTTC
V: TRBV18
size: .
J: TRBJ2-1
D: TRBD1

CDR3: CASSSHRGRANEKLFF
DNA: TGTGCCAGCAGCTCTCACAGGGGGCGCGCTAATGAAAAACTGTTTTTT
V: TRBV9
size: .
J: TRBJ1-4
D: TRBD1

CDR3: CASSLAPYSGGATDTQYF
DNA: TGCGCCAGCAGCTTGGCCCCCTATAGCGGGGGGGCCACAGATACGCAGTATTTT
V: TRBV5-1
size: .
J: TRBJ2-3
D: TRBD2

CDR3: CASSQNGGANTEAFF
DNA: TGTGCCAGCAGCCAAAATGGGGGGGCGAACACTGAAGCTTTCTTT
V: TRBV7-3
size: once
J: TRBJ1-1
D: .

CDR3: CASSLGQGRADTQYF
DNA: TGTGCTAGCAGCTTGGGACAGGGGAGGGCAGATACGCAGTATTTT
V: TRBV7-7
size: .
J: TRBJ2-3
D: TRBD1

CDR3: CASSQVGGGTWDGYTF
DNA: TGCGCCAGCAGCCAAGTAGGAGGGGGCACCTGGGATGGCTACACCTTC
V: TRBV4-3
size: .
J: TRBJ1-2
D: TRBD1

CDR3: CASSVDSSYEQYF
DNA: TGTGCCAGCAGCGTAGACAGCTCCTACGAGCAGTACTTC
V: TRBV9
size: once
J: TRBJ2-7
D: .

CDR3: CASSLGGQGAYEQYF
DNA: TGTGCCAGCAGCTTAGGCGGACAGGGGGCCTACGAGCAGTACTTC
V: TRBV7-2
size: .
J: TRBJ2-7
D: TRBD1

CDR3: CAWISGLAAYSGNTIYF
DNA: TGTGCCTGGATTTCCGGTTTGGCAGCGTACTCTGGAAACACCATATATTTT
V: TRBV30
size: .
J: TRBJ1-3
D: .

CDR3: CASSVDPGQGGISGYGYTF
DNA: TGTGCCAGCAGCGTAGACCCCGGACAGGGAGGTATTTCGGGCTATGGCTACACCTTC
V: TRBV9
size: .
J: TRBJ1-2
D: TRBD1

CDR3: CASSLLGVGNGYTF
DNA: TGTGCCAGCAGCTTATTAGGGGTAGGGAATGGCTACACCTTC
V: TRBV11-1
size: .
J: TRBJ1-2
D: .

CDR3: CASSLGTSGGVTDTQYF
DNA: TGTGCCAGCAGCTTGGGGACTAGCGGGGGGGTCACAGATACGCAGTATTTT
V: TRBV7-9
size: .
J: TRBJ2-3
D: TRBD2

CDR3: CAWSGQGRAQPQHF
DNA: TGTGCCTGGAGTGGACAGGGCAGAGCTCAGCCCCAGCATTTT
V: TRBV30
size: .
J: TRBJ1-5
D: TRBD1

CDR3: CASSPSWASNQPQHF
DNA: TGTGCCAGCAGCCCTTCGTGGGCTTCAAATCAGCCCCAGCATTTT
V: TRBV7-9
size: .
J: TRBJ1-5
D: .

CDR3: CAISGAGGYEQYF
DNA: TGTGCCATCAGCGGTGCAGGGGGGTACGAGCAGTACTTC
V: TRBV10-3
size: .
J: TRBJ2-7
D: .

CDR3: CAWSIIGASQEQFF
DNA: TGTGCCTGGAGTATAATAGGGGCCTCCCAAGAGCAGTTCTTC
V: TRBV30
size: .
J: TRBJ2-1
D: .

CDR3: CASRTGLAGETQYF
DNA: TGTGCCAGCAGGACGGGACTAGCGGGAGAGACCCAGTACTTC
V: TRBV2
size: .
J: TRBJ2-5
D: TRBD2

CDR3: CASSSSAGGHIEQYF
DNA: TGTGCCAGCAGCTCCTCGGCGGGGGGGCATATCGAGCAGTACTTC
V: TRBV7-2
size: .
J: TRBJ2-7
D: TRBD2

CDR3: CASSAYSQGFEGYTF
DNA: TGTGCCAGCAGTGCCTACTCTCAGGGCTTTGAGGGCTACACCTTC
V: TRBV6-1
size: .
J: TRBJ1-2
D: .

CDR3: CAISENRQNPGYTF
DNA: TGTGCCATCAGTGAGAACCGGCAAAACCCGGGGTACACCTTC
V: TRBV10-3
size: .
J: TRBJ1-2
D: .

CDR3: CASSLGGENYGYTF
DNA: TGTGCCAGCAGTTTGGGAGGGGAGAACTATGGCTACACCTTC
V: TRBV27
size: .
J: TRBJ1-2
D: .

CDR3: CATSPWTGTNEKLFF
DNA: TGTGCCACCAGCCCCTGGACAGGGACAAATGAAAAACTGTTTTTT
V: TRBV15
size: .
J: TRBJ1-4
D: TRBD1

CDR3: CASSLGGLPYEQYF
DNA: TGTGCCAGCAGCTTGGGCGGGCTTCCCTACGAGCAGTACTTC
V: TRBV7-9
size: .
J: TRBJ2-7
D: .

CDR3: CAWNLRDRVYGYTF
DNA: TGTGCCTGGAACCTCCGGGACAGGGTCTATGGCTACACCTTC
V: TRBV30
size: .
J: TRBJ1-2
D: TRBD1

CDR3: CASSLTSQDTEAFF
DNA: TGTGCCAGTAGTCTCACATCTCAGGACACTGAAGCTTTCTTT
V: TRBV19
size: .
J: TRBJ1-1
D: .

CDR3: CAWSVGVGAQPQHF
DNA: TGTGCCTGGAGTGTAGGAGTGGGGGCACAGCCCCAGCATTTT
V: TRBV30
size: .
J: TRBJ1-5
D: .

CDR3: CASSTHSGSSTDTQYF
DNA: TGTGCCAGCAGTACCCACAGCGGATCTAGCACAGATACGCAGTATTTT
V: TRBV7-3
size: once
J: TRBJ2-3
D: .